A selection of T cell receptor beta chains follows, all from one sample in a study of cytomegalovirus exposure and HLA in healthy donors. The assay was immunoSEQ multiplex PCR, and TCRdb's table has in-frame clones only and misses some. The sample includes tens of thousands of clones, approximately 81% seen only once; the top ten take nearly 7.5%. Input material: PBMCs. These receptors were obtained from a woman aged 25-40 years in good health and CMV-seropositive. Both conserved end residues are part of each CDR3. The order of the fields is CDR3 DNA, CDR3 protein, clone size, V gene, D gene, J gene. The D gene is left open where the match is weak. Some rows have no size entry. The others give once, few or many, or a class for an expanded clone.

CDR3 DNA: TGTGCCAGCAGCTCGGGGGGCATGGGTGAAAAACTGTTTTTT
CDR3 protein: CASSSGGMGEKLFF
clone size: NA
V gene: TRBV28
D gene: NA
J gene: TRBJ1-4

CDR3 DNA: TGTGCCAGCAGCCTACAGGGGCGGCTAGAGCTGTTTTTT
CDR3 protein: CASSLQGRLELFF
clone size: NA
V gene: TRBV7-6
D gene: TRBD1
J gene: TRBJ2-2

CDR3 DNA: TGTGCCAGCAGCACCTTAAGACAGGGAAAAAATCAGCCCCAGCATTTT
CDR3 protein: CASSTLRQGKNQPQHF
clone size: few
V gene: TRBV5-6
D gene: TRBD1
J gene: TRBJ1-5

CDR3 DNA: TGTGCCAGCAGCCCGACAGGGGGCCGCTTCCACCAAGCTTTCTTT
CDR3 protein: CASSPTGGRFHQAFF
clone size: NA
V gene: TRBV5-6
D gene: TRBD1
J gene: TRBJ1-1

CDR3 DNA: TGTGCCAGCAGCTTGGGGGACTCCGGGGGCACTGAAGCTTTCTTT
CDR3 protein: CASSLGDSGGTEAFF
clone size: once
V gene: TRBV5-6
D gene: NA
J gene: TRBJ1-1

CDR3 DNA: TGTGCCAGCAGCTTGGCGGGGACTAACTCCTACGAGCAGTACTTC
CDR3 protein: CASSLAGTNSYEQYF
clone size: many
V gene: TRBV5-4
D gene: TRBD2
J gene: TRBJ2-7

CDR3 DNA: TGTGCCAGCAGCCCGACTAGCGGGAGGAGAGAAGATACGCAGTATTTT
CDR3 protein: CASSPTSGRREDTQYF
clone size: NA
V gene: TRBV7-9
D gene: TRBD2
J gene: TRBJ2-3

CDR3 DNA: TGTGCCAGCAGCGCAGGCAGTCGTTCCTACAATGAGCAGTTCTTC
CDR3 protein: CASSAGSRSYNEQFF
clone size: NA
V gene: TRBV6-4
D gene: NA
J gene: TRBJ2-1

CDR3 DNA: TGTGCCAGCTCACCAGGGGAGGGCTACACCTTC
CDR3 protein: CASSPGEGYTF
clone size: once
V gene: TRBV18
D gene: NA
J gene: TRBJ1-2

CDR3 DNA: TGTGCCAGCAGCCTCACAGGGGGCAATCAGCCCCAGCATTTT
CDR3 protein: CASSLTGGNQPQHF
clone size: NA
V gene: TRBV7-2
D gene: TRBD1
J gene: TRBJ1-5

CDR3 DNA: TGTGCCAGCAGATTGACAGGGTGGCAAGAGACCCAGTACTTC
CDR3 protein: CASRLTGWQETQYF
clone size: NA
V gene: TRBV6-5
D gene: TRBD1
J gene: TRBJ2-5

CDR3 DNA: TGTGCCAGCAGCTTGGTGGCTAGCGGGCGCTACGAGCAGTACTTC
CDR3 protein: CASSLVASGRYEQYF
clone size: few
V gene: TRBV5-4
D gene: TRBD2
J gene: TRBJ2-7

CDR3 DNA: TGTGCCAGCTTACAGGGGTATAGCAATCAGCCCCAGCATTTT
CDR3 protein: CASLQGYSNQPQHF
clone size: NA
V gene: TRBV6-1
D gene: TRBD1
J gene: TRBJ1-5

CDR3 DNA: TGTGCCAGCAGCCAGCGGGAGGGAACCTACGAGCAGTACTTC
CDR3 protein: CASSQREGTYEQYF
clone size: NA
V gene: TRBV7-8
D gene: TRBD2
J gene: TRBJ2-7

CDR3 DNA: TGTGCCAGCAGTACGGGACAAAACTATGGCTACACCTTC
CDR3 protein: CASSTGQNYGYTF
clone size: NA
V gene: TRBV28
D gene: NA
J gene: TRBJ1-2

CDR3 DNA: TGTGCCAGCAGTGGAGGATACGAGCAGTACTTC
CDR3 protein: CASSGGYEQYF
clone size: few
V gene: TRBV25-1
D gene: NA
J gene: TRBJ2-7

CDR3 DNA: TGTGCCAGCAGAAACAGGGGGGAGAGTGGCTACACCTTC
CDR3 protein: CASRNRGESGYTF
clone size: once
V gene: TRBV6-5
D gene: TRBD1
J gene: TRBJ1-2

CDR3 DNA: TGTGCCAGCAGCCCGGCGGGCACTGAAGCTTTCTTT
CDR3 protein: CASSPAGTEAFF
clone size: NA
V gene: TRBV9
D gene: NA
J gene: TRBJ1-1

CDR3 DNA: TGTGCCTGGAGTGGGGGACAGGGAGCCGAGCAGTACTTC
CDR3 protein: CAWSGGQGAEQYF
clone size: NA
V gene: TRBV30
D gene: TRBD1
J gene: TRBJ2-7

CDR3 DNA: TGTGCCAGTAAACTTAGCGGGAGTCCCCATGAGCAGTTCTTC
CDR3 protein: CASKLSGSPHEQFF
clone size: NA
V gene: TRBV6-1
D gene: TRBD2
J gene: TRBJ2-1

CDR3 DNA: TGTGCCAGCAGCTTCCGGGACAGTCTCTACGAGCAGTACTTC
CDR3 protein: CASSFRDSLYEQYF
clone size: once
V gene: TRBV13
D gene: TRBD1
J gene: TRBJ2-7

CDR3 DNA: TGCGCCAGCAGCCAAGACGGGACAGGGTTCGTAGATACGCAGTATTTT
CDR3 protein: CASSQDGTGFVDTQYF
clone size: NA
V gene: TRBV4-3
D gene: TRBD1
J gene: TRBJ2-3

CDR3 DNA: TGTGCCAGCAGCCAAGAAATATCCGGGACAGGCGGGGGGACCCAGTACTTC
CDR3 protein: CASSQEISGTGGGTQYF
clone size: NA
V gene: TRBV4-2
D gene: NA
J gene: TRBJ2-5

CDR3 DNA: TGCGCCAGCATAAGACAGGGTTGGACTGAAGCTTTCTTT
CDR3 protein: CASIRQGWTEAFF
clone size: NA
V gene: TRBV10-2
D gene: TRBD1
J gene: TRBJ1-1

CDR3 DNA: TGTGCCAGCAGTTTATCGACAGGGCGGAATGAAAAACTGTTTTTT
CDR3 protein: CASSLSTGRNEKLFF
clone size: once
V gene: TRBV27
D gene: TRBD1
J gene: TRBJ1-4

CDR3 DNA: TGTGCTAGCAGCTTAGGGACTAGGCCCCAAGAGACCCAGTACTTC
CDR3 protein: CASSLGTRPQETQYF
clone size: NA
V gene: TRBV7-7
D gene: TRBD2
J gene: TRBJ2-5

CDR3 DNA: TGTGCCAGCAGCTACAGGGGTAATACGCAGTATTTT
CDR3 protein: CASSYRGNTQYF
clone size: NA
V gene: TRBV28
D gene: TRBD1
J gene: TRBJ2-3